One and the same sample provided the 27 T cell receptor beta chains below, sequenced in a study of T cell responses to AZD1222 COVID-19 vaccine. Assay used: immunoSEQ multiplex PCR; TCRdb lists only in-frame clones, some missing. The sample includes some 200,000 clones, roughly 91% of them seen just once. The sample here was peripheral blood, taken 28 days after the second AZD1222 dose. The receptors were sampled from an adult who received the AZD1222 COVID-19 vaccine.

V usage is TRBV7-9 and J usage is TRBJ2-5, with D perhaps matching TRBD2 (6 bases). The CDR3 loop spans 14 amino acids. Looked up from germline, CDR1 is SEHNR and CDR2 is FQNEAQ (reference sequence). V was trimmed by 0 bases and J by 5 bases, leaving 10 bases between them. The CDR3: CASSLAGGAETQYF. Written as DNA, the CDR3 is TGTGCCAGCAGCTTAGCCGGGGGTGCGGAGACCCAGTACTTC.

The chain uses TRBV6-2 or TRBV6-3 and TRBJ2-7; D not resolved. Germline assignment: CDR1 MNHEY and CDR2 SVGEGT. V was trimmed by 4 bases and J by 6 bases, leaving 19 bases between them. The CDR3 extends over 15 amino acids. The CDR3 reads CASSSDYDRSGEQYF. CDR3 in DNA: TGTGCCAGCAGTTCAGATTACGATAGATCGGGCGAGCAGTACTTC.

The chain links TRBV19 to TRBJ2-1; 9 bases match TRBD2. The CDR3 covers 16 residues. Looked up from germline, CDR1 is LNHDA and CDR2 is SQIVND (reference sequence). The junction had 12 bases not matched to a gene; V was cut back by 5 bases and J by 7 bases. CDR3 sequence: CASSAPSAGGPNEQFF. CDR3 sequence (DNA): TGTGCCAGTAGTGCCCCTTCGGCGGGAGGGCCTAATGAGCAGTTCTTC. Using reference TRBV19 and TRBJ2-1 for the parts outside the CDR3, the full variable domain is DGGITQSPKYLFRKEGQNVTLSCEQNLNHDAMYWYRQDPGQGLRLIYYSQIVNDFQKGDIAEGYSVSREKKESFPLTVTSAQKNPTAFYLCASSAPSAGGPNEQFFGPGTRLTVL.

The CDR3 nucleotides are TGTGCCAGCAGCTCCTTGACTAGCGCCAATACGCAGTATTTT. It codes for CASSSLTSANTQYF. The chain couples TRBV7-3 to TRBJ2-3, with 8 positions matching TRBD2. The V gene end was trimmed by 4 bases and the J gene end by 7 bases; junction bases not matched to a gene: 7. This CDR3 has 14 residues. Germline V gene lookup returns CDR1 SGHTA and CDR2 FQGTGA.

V usage is TRBV5-5 and J usage is TRBJ1-1; no reliable D call. This CDR3 is built from 13 residues. V shed 4 bases and J shed 5 bases, with 12 bases lying between them. CDR1 and CDR2 from the germline V gene are SGHKS and YYEKEE (reference sequence). CDR3 amino acids: CASSLLFGTEAFF. The CDR3 nucleotides are TGTGCCAGCAGCCTGCTTTTTGGAACTGAAGCTTTCTTT.

The chain carries TRBV6-5 and TRBJ2-7; 10 nucleotides match TRBD1. There are 14 residues in the CDR3. CDR1 and CDR2 (germline): MNHEY, SVGAGI. V lost 5 bases, J lost 3 bases, and 4 bases stayed unmatched. CDR3 in DNA: TGTGCCAGCAGTCCGGACAGGGGGAACTACGAGCAGTACTTC. This gives the protein CASSPDRGNYEQYF.

V and J are TRBV21-1 and TRBJ1-4. TRBV21-1 is a pseudogene segment. CDR3 length equals 17 residues. CDR3 sequence: CASSKVSQGATNEKLFF. Here the CDR3 DNA reads TGTGCCAGCAGCAAAGTTTCGCAGGGAGCAACTAATGAAAAACTGTTTTTT.

This sequence joins TRBV9 and TRBJ2-7; TRBD2 aligns across 7 bases. V lost 4 bases to trimming and J lost 4 bases; unmatched junction nucleotides: 11. The CDR3 totals 15 residues. Germline V gene sequence: CDR1 SGDLS, CDR2 YYNGEE. CDR3: CASSPGVAGGYEQYF. The CDR3, as DNA: TGTGCCAGCAGCCCAGGCGTAGCGGGCGGTTACGAGCAGTACTTC.

The V gene is TRBV11-3, the J gene TRBJ2-5, with D unclear. Germline V gives CDR1 SGHNT, CDR2 YENEEA. Between the trimmed V and J ends, which lost 0 bases and 5 bases, there was a span of 10 bases. CDR3 length: 14 residues. The CDR3 bases are TGTGCCAGCAGCTTAGATGGAAGCGTGGAGACCCAGTACTTC. Encoded protein: CASSLDGSVETQYF.

This sequence joins TRBV19 and TRBJ1-4; D unclear. The CDR3 spans 14 residues. Germline V gives CDR1 LNHDA, CDR2 SQIVND (reference sequence). V gave up 5 bases and J gave up 7 bases, with 14 bases separating them. As DNA, the CDR3 is TGTGCCAGTAGTTACGCAACCTCCTTTGAAAAACTGTTTTTT. It translates to CASSYATSFEKLFF.

The rearrangement uses TRBV6-2 or TRBV6-3 and TRBJ1-2; D unclear. V was shortened by 4 bases and J by 8 bases, with 14 bases between the two germline ends. The CDR3 sequence is 13 residues long. The germline V gene has CDR1 MNHEY and CDR2 SVGEGT. CDR3 sequence (DNA): TGTGCCAGCAGTTCTCCCGGCTCCAGAGGCTACACCTTC. It translates to CASSSPGSRGYTF.

This chain joins TRBV4-2 and TRBJ2-2; TRBD2 matches 10 bases. The CDR3 sequence is 16 residues long. Germline values: CDR1 LGHNA, CDR2 YNFKEQ. Losses at the gene ends were 4 bases for V and 6 bases for J; bases not matched to a gene: 8. CDR3 region: CASSLGTSASPGELFF. The CDR3 DNA sequence: TGTGCCAGCAGCCTAGGGACTAGCGCCAGTCCCGGGGAGCTGTTTTTT.

The CDR3 bases are TGTGCCAGCAGCGTAGGCCTAGCGGGAGGTTATTCCGAGCAGTACTTC. Translated, it gives CASSVGLAGGYSEQYF. This chain joins TRBV9 and TRBJ2-7; 11 positions agree with TRBD2. This CDR3 is 16 amino acids long. Unmatched junction bases numbered 8, after V lost 0 bases and J lost 6 bases. In germline, CDR1 is SGDLS, CDR2 YYNGEE. Based on the CDR3 plus reference TRBV9 and TRBJ2-7, the full variable domain is DSGVTQTPKHLITATGQRVTLRCSPRSGDLSVYWYQQSLDQGLQFLIQYYNGEERAKGNILERFSAQQFPDLHSELNLSSLELGDSALYFCASSVGLAGGYSEQYFGPGTRLTVT.

CDR3 bases: TGTGCCAGCAGTGACGTTGGACAGGATTACAATGAGCAGTTCTTC. Protein sequence: CASSDVGQDYNEQFF. The rearrangement uses TRBV6-4 and TRBJ2-1; 7 positions agree with TRBD1. Germline V gene data show CDR1 as MRHNA and CDR2 as SNTAGT. V shed 2 bases, J shed 4 bases, and the junction held 5 bases outside the gene matches. The CDR3 length is 15 residues.

The genes are TRBV28 and TRBJ2-3; 12 bases map to TRBD2. Germline-derived CDR1 and CDR2 are MDHEN and SYDVKM. The CDR3 runs to 18 residues. The ends lost 3 bases at V and 0 bases at J; junction bases unmatched: 7. As DNA, the CDR3 is TGTGCCAGCAGTTTTATACCCGGGACTAGCGGGAGCACAGATACGCAGTATTTT. It is translated as CASSFIPGTSGSTDTQYF.

In nucleotides, the CDR3 is TGTGCCAGCAGTTTATTTCGGGGCTCCCTAAGTCTCCATGGCTACACCTTC. Its protein is CASSLFRGSLSLHGYTF. The V call is TRBV28, the J call TRBJ1-2; D may be TRBD1 (5 bases). Trimming cost V 1 base and J 6 bases, with 21 bases left between them. There are 17 residues in the CDR3. CDR1 and CDR2 (germline): MDHEN, SYDVKM.

V usage is TRBV11-2 and J usage is TRBJ2-7, with D hard to call. This CDR3 is built from 13 residues. V was pared by 3 bases and J by 1 base, with 7 bases between. Germline CDR1 is SGHAT and CDR2 is FQNNGV. Here the CDR3 DNA reads TGTGCCAGCAGCTTCGGCCGTTCCTACGAGCAGTACTTC. Protein: CASSFGRSYEQYF. Variable domain in full (rest from reference TRBV11-2 and TRBJ2-7): EAGVAQSPRYKIIEKRQSVAFWCNPISGHATLYWYQQILGQGPKLLIQFQNNGVVDDSQLPKDRFSAERLKGVDSTLKIQPAKLEDSAVYLCASSFGRSYEQYFGPGTRLTVT.

This chain joins TRBV5-4 and TRBJ2-5, with D perhaps matching TRBD1 (5 bases). CDR3 size: 15 residues. CDR1 is SGHNT, CDR2 YYREEE, per germline (reference sequence). The V and J ends lost 0 bases and 4 bases respectively, with 13 bases between them. Here the CDR3 DNA reads TGTGCCAGCAGCTTGGACCAGGGAAGGGGAGAGACCCAGTACTTC. Its protein product is CASSLDQGRGETQYF.

This sequence joins TRBV19 and TRBJ2-2; D is possibly TRBD2 (5 bases). Between the trimmed V and J ends, which lost 5 bases and 8 bases, there was a span of 21 bases. Germline CDR1 reads LNHDA; CDR2 reads SQIVND (reference sequence). The CDR3 has 16 amino acids. The CDR3 bases are TGTGCCAGTAGTCCCTACATAGCGCGAGGGAGTGGGGAGCTGTTTTTT. This sequence encodes CASSPYIARGSGELFF.

The rearrangement links TRBV19 to TRBJ2-2; TRBD2 matches 11 bases. Trimming removed 9 bases from V and 3 bases from J; junction bases left unmatched: 6. The CDR3 contains 15 residues. Germline V gene sequence: CDR1 LNHDA, CDR2 SQIVND (reference sequence). The CDR3 here is CASRPGLADTGELFF. CDR3 nucleotides: TGTGCCAGCCGTCCGGGACTAGCGGACACCGGGGAGCTGTTTTTT.

The J gene is TRBJ1-1, the V gene TRBV19, with TRBD1 matching 11 bases. The CDR3 runs 14 residues. V was clipped by 8 bases and J by 3 bases; unmatched bases: 5. Germline values: CDR1 LNHDA, CDR2 SQIVND (reference sequence). The CDR3 sequence is CASGDRGGYTEAFF. The CDR3 nucleotides read TGTGCCAGTGGGGACAGGGGGGGGTACACTGAAGCTTTCTTT.

The chain couples TRBV2 to TRBJ2-6, with unresolved D. This CDR3 spans 15 amino acids. Trimming cost V 5 bases and J 5 bases, with 13 bases left between them. Germline CDR1 is SNHLY and CDR2 is FYNNEI. CDR3 in DNA: TGTGCCAGCAGTTCTCGAGGTTTATGGGCCAACGTCCTGACTTTC. As protein: CASSSRGLWANVLTF.

The gene calls are TRBV9 and TRBJ1-2; D perhaps matches TRBD1 (5 bases). The germline CDR1 and CDR2 sequences are SGDLS and YYNGEE. Between the trimmed V and J ends, which lost 1 base and 0 bases, there was a span of 10 bases. The CDR3 runs 15 residues. CDR3 in amino acids: CASSVTGDPNYGYTF. CDR3 in DNA: TGTGCCAGCAGCGTAACGGGGGACCCTAACTATGGCTACACCTTC.

This rearrangement joins TRBV14 to TRBJ1-6; 9 bases are a match to TRBD1. The CDR3 is 16 residues long. CDR1 SGHDN and CDR2 FVKESK come from the germline V gene. V lost 1 base, J lost 7 bases, and 5 bases stayed unmatched. Written as DNA, the CDR3 is TGTGCCAGCAGCCAAGGATGGACAGGGGTGAATTCACCCCTCCACTTT. The encoded protein is CASSQGWTGVNSPLHF.

This chain links TRBV2 with TRBJ1-4; D call uncertain. The CDR3 is 14 amino acids. V was trimmed by 6 bases and J by 3 bases, leaving 11 bases between them. CDR1 and CDR2 from the germline V gene are SNHLY and FYNNEI. The CDR3 coding sequence is TGTGCCAGCAGGAGACTTGCTGCTAATGAAAAACTGTTTTTT. Protein product: CASRRLAANEKLFF.

The CDR3, as DNA: TGTGCCAGCAGTTTTCTACTAGCGGGAGGGCCTTACGAGCAGTACTTC. Translating it yields CASSFLLAGGPYEQYF. This chain connects TRBV27 to TRBJ2-7, with TRBD2 matching over 13 bases. This CDR3 is built from 16 residues. V was clipped by 3 bases and J by 4 bases; unmatched bases: 6. Per germline, CDR1 MNHEY and CDR2 SMNVEV (reference sequence).

The chain joins TRBV19 to TRBJ2-5; TRBD2 might be the D (6 bases). Trimming removed 5 bases from V and 9 bases from J, with 13 bases in between. CDR3 length: 12 amino acids. Germline CDR1 is LNHDA and CDR2 is SQIVND (reference sequence). CDR3 nucleotides: TGTGCCAGTAGTTCTCTCCCGGGGGCCCAGTACTTC. Translating it yields CASSSLPGAQYF.